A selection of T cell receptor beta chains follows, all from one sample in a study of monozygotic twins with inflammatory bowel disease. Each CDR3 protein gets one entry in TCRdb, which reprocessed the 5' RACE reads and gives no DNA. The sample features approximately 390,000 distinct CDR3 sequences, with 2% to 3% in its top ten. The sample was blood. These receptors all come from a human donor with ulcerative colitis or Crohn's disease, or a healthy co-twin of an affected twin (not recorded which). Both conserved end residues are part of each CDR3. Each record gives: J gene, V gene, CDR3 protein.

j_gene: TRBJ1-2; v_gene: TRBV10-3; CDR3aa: CAVTAGTSGYTF
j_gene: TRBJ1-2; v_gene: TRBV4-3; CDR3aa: CASSQEMSGTVASSYGYTF
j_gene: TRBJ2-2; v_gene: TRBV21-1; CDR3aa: CASSKRETSGRASSTGELFF
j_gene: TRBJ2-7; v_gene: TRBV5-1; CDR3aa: CASSLGRGTPSYEQYF
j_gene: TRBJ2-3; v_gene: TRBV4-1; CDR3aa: CASSQGATQYF
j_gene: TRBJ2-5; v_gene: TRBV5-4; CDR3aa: CASSQTGGEETQYF
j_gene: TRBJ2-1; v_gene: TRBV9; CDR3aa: CASSVEGGFYNEQFF
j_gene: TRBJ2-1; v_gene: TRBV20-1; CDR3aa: CSARTSGVRYEQFF
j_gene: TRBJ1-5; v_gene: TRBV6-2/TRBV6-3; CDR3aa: CASSYRGWNQPQHF
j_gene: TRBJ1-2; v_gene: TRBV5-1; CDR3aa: CASSPNPGTGHLTNYGYTF
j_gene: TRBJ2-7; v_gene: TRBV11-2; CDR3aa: CASSLGEDSSSGTEQYF
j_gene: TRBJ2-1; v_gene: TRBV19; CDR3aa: CASSSQGGGGPYNEQFF
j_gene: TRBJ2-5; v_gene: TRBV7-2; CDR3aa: CASSLGPGLQETQYF
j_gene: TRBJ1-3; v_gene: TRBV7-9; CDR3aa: CASSPSPAGNTIYF
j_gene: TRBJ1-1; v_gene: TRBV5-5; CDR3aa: CASSRAGGLADTEAFF
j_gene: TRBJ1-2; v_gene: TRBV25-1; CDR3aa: CASSDAGYGYTF
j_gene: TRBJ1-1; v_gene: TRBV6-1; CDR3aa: CASNLIPGTNTEAFF
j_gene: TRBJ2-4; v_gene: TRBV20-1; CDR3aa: CSAGGQTKNIQYF
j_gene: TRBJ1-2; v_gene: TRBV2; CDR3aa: CASSEAGQGAVHTF
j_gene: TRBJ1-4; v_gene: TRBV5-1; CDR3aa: CASRSRPLNSATNEKLFF
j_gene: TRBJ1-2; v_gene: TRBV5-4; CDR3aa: CASSPRDRVNYGYTF
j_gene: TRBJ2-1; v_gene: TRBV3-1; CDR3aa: CASSPYEGLARNEQFF
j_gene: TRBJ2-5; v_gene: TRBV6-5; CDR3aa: CASSYSNGPQETQYF
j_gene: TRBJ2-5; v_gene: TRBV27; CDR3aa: CASSLRQGPYRDLETQYF
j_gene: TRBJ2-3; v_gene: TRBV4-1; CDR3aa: CASSQGDWSRGDADTQYF
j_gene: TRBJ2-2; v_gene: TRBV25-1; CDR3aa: CASSESGLAGTGELFF
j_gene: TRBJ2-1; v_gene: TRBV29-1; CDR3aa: CSVDVASGYNEQFF
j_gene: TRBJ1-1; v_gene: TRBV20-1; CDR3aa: CSALSRDHTEAFF
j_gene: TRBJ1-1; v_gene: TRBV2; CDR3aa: CASSEVRANLKGGTEAFF
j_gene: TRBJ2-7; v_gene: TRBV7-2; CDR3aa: CASSLARGSYEQYF
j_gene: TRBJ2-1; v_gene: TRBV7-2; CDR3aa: CASSFPTSGRHNEQFF
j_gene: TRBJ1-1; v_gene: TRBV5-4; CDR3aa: CASATETGNTEAFF
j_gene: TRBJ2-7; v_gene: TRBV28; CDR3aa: CASSPWGFSSYEQYF
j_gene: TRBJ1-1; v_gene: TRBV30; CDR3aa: CAWTRIGEAFF
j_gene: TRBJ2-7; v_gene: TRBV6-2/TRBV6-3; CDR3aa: CASSYSGPYEQYF
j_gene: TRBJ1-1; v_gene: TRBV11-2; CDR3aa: CASSLNTGTVGNTEAFF
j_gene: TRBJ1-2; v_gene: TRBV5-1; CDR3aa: CASTGDGTVNYGYTF
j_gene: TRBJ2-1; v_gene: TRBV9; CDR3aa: CASSATGSPSNEQFF
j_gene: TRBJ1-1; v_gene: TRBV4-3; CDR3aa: CASSLYSSATDTEAFF
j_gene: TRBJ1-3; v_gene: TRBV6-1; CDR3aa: CASSPDRALPGNTIYF
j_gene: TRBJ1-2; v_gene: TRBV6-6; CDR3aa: CASSPSQGGGYTF
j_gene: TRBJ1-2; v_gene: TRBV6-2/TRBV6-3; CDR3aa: CASTDRGLRSYGYTF
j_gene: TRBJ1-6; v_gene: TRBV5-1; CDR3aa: CASSPEERGASSYNSPLHF
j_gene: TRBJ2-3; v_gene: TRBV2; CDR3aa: CASSAQLISTDTQYF
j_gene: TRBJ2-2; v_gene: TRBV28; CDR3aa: CACGAGATGELFF